This section outlines one T cell receptor (beta chain) sequence together with its context. The sample originates from a study of blood T cell repertoires in COVID-19. On the study more broadly: The United States, Italy and Spain were the sources of the acute and convalescent COVID-19 samples. PBMCs, B-cell-depleted T cells, or T cells provided the cDNA or gDNA that made up the material.

Per the original data handling: Reference gene primer amplification yielded estimated nucleated cell counts. Measured with immunoSEQ multiplex PCR; TCRdb has only the in-frame clones, and not every one. V and J calls and clone size are given by that table; D and trimming were obtained from the DNA. The sample has fewer than 110,000 clones, 70% to 90% seen once. The germline gives CDR1 LGHDT, CDR2 YNNKEL (reference sequence). V was pared by 4 bases and J by 4 bases, with 6 bases of the junction left unmatched. The CDR3 has 14 residues. The source material was peripheral blood. This rearrangement joins TRBV3-1 (or the pseudogene TRBV3-2) to TRBJ1-1, with 7 bases matching TRBD1. The TCR sequence derives from a woman in her 30s with acute or convalescent COVID-19. The CDR3 here is CASSLQGGRTEAFF. CDR3 nucleotides: TGTGCCAGCAGCCTGCAGGGGGGACGCACTGAAGCTTTCTTT.